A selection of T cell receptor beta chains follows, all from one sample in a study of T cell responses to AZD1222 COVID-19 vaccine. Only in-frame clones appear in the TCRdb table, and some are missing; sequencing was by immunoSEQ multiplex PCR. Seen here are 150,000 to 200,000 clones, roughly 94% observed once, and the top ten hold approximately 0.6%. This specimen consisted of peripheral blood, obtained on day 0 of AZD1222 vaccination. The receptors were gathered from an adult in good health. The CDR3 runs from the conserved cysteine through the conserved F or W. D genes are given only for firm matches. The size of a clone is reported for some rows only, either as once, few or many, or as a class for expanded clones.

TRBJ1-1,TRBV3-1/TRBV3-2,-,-,CASSPTVNTEAFF,TGTGCCAGCAGCCCGACAGTGAACACTGAAGCTTTCTTT
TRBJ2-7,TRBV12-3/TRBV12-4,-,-,CASSLTRGEQYF,TGTGCCAGCAGTTTAACCAGGGGCGAGCAGTACTTC
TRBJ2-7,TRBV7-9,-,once,CASSMMASYEQYF,TGTGCCAGCAGCATGATGGCCTCCTACGAGCAGTACTTC
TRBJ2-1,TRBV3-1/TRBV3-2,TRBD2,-,CASSQPGLASLNEQFF,TGTGCCAGCAGCCAACCTGGACTAGCGAGCCTTAATGAGCAGTTCTTC
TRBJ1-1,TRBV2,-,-,CASSEARGVFF,TGTGCCAGCAGTGAAGCACGAGGGGTTTTCTTT
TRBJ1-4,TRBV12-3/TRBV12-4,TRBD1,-,CASRKTGDEKLFF,TGTGCCAGCAGGAAGACAGGGGATGAAAAACTGTTTTTT
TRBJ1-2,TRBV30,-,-,CAWGGGQTNYGYTF,TGTGCCTGGGGGGGAGGGCAGACGAACTATGGCTACACCTTC
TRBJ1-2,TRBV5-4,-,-,CASSDTINYGYTF,TGTGCCAGCAGCGACACAATAAACTATGGCTACACCTTC
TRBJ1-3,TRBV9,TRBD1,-,CASSGRDSTNTIYF,TGTGCCAGCAGCGGACGGGACAGTACAAACACCATATATTTT
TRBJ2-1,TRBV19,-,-,CASSASYNEQFF,TGTGCCAGTAGCGCAAGTTACAATGAGCAGTTCTTC
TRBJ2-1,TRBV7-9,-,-,CASSSLGQIVPYNEQFF,TGTGCCAGCAGCTCCTTGGGGCAGATAGTACCCTACAATGAGCAGTTCTTC
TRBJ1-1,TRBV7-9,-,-,CASSLHGGLTEAFF,TGTGCCAGCAGCTTACACGGGGGGCTCACTGAAGCTTTCTTT
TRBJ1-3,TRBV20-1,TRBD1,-,CSAPRGTGLYF,TGCAGTGCTCCTCGCGGGACAGGGTTATATTTT
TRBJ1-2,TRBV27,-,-,CASSPTGKTNYGYTF,TGTGCCAGCAGCCCCACAGGGAAAACTAACTATGGCTACACCTTC
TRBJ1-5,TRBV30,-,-,CAWSVSLNQPQHF,TGTGCCTGGAGTGTATCTCTGAATCAGCCCCAGCATTTT
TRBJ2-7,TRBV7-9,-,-,CASEGGGYEQYF,TGTGCCAGCGAAGGAGGGGGCTACGAGCAGTACTTC
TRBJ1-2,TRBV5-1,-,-,CASMSERGMYGYTF,TGCGCCAGCATGTCGGAAAGGGGCATGTATGGCTACACCTTC
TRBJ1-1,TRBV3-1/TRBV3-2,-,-,CASSQALTNTEAFF,TGTGCCAGCAGCCAAGCGCTGACGAACACTGAAGCTTTCTTT
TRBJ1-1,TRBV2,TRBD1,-,CASSTDRGLGTEAFF,TGTGCCAGCAGTACGGACAGGGGGTTGGGCACTGAAGCTTTCTTT
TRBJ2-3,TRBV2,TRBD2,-,CASSRDYTDTQYF,TGTGCCAGCAGTCGGGACTACACAGATACGCAGTATTTT
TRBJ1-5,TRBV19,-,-,CASSAVSGNQPQHF,TGTGCCAGTAGCGCAGTCAGTGGCAATCAGCCCCAGCATTTT
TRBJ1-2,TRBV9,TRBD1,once,CASSVDRGSGGGYTF,TGTGCCAGCAGCGTTGACAGGGGGTCAGGTGGAGGCTACACCTTC